This T cell receptor beta chain was observed in a study of cytomegalovirus exposure and HLA in healthy donors. Notes on the study in general: Most TCR sequences were rare, but some public TCRs occurred in many donors. When a later analysis was performed, an Asian-associated ancestry cluster reportedly had fewer N-insertions than the approximately 700-donor mean. Equally common other TCR beta chains were less clonally expanded than HLA-associated ones, a later analysis found.

Remarks on this clone: Its target is unknown.

V gave up 2 bases and J gave up 5 bases; unmatched junction bases: 1. Germline V gene sequence: CDR1 MNHEY, CDR2 SMNVEV (reference sequence). The CDR3 spans 14 residues. Primers for the PCR totalled 60 Vbeta and 13 Jbeta. The table came from immunoSEQ multiplex PCR; TCRdb's copy has only in-frame clones and leaves some out. The sample yields 150,000 to 200,000 clones, around three quarters seen once. The gene calls are TRBV27 and TRBJ1-5, with 9 positions matching TRBD1. The receptor was derived from a man younger than 45 in good health and CMV-seronegative. Sequencing used PBMCs. The CDR3 reads CASSLTGGDQPQHF. As DNA, the CDR3 is TGTGCCAGCAGTTTAACAGGGGGCGATCAGCCCCAGCATTTT.